These 9 T cell receptor beta chains share one sample of origin, sequenced in a study of blood T cells in healthy people across ages. A J-beta primer mix and a sample-barcoded 5' primer were used in a second PCR of about 7 to 12 cycles. TCRdb independently ran MiXCR on the 5' RACE reads; one entry per CDR3 protein. The sample carries 630,000 or so distinct CDR3 sequences, under 30% recorded once. The specimen sequenced was blood. The origin of the receptors is a woman at least 80 years old in good health.

There are many counts of this clonotype. The J gene is TRBJ2-3, the V gene TRBV29-1, with D tentatively TRBD1 (5 bases). Looked up from germline, CDR1 is SQVTM and CDR2 is ANQGSEA. The CDR3 is 13 amino acids. The V end was cut by 1 base, the J end by 5 bases, with 10 bases between. The CDR3 loop is CSVEAQRGDTQYF. The CDR3 coding sequence is TGCAGCGTTGAAGCACAAAGGGGAGATACGCAGTATTTT.

To note about this clonotype: A read error is possible here, since a much larger clone lies one base away. The rearrangement uses TRBV10-3 and TRBJ2-4; tentative D call: TRBD1 (6 bases). Trimming left V 6 bases short and J 1 base short, with 10 bases between. The germline V gene has CDR1 ENHRY and CDR2 SYGVKD. This CDR3 has 14 amino acids. As DNA, the CDR3 is TGTGCCATCAGGGCTGGACAGGCCAAAAACATTCAGTACTTC. Translation: CAIRAGQAKNIQYF.

The chain has TRBV27 and TRBJ2-5; D uncertain. Per germline, CDR1 MNHEY and CDR2 SMNVEV (reference sequence). V lost 2 bases and J 4 bases, leaving 11 bases between the germline ends. The CDR3 is 14 amino acids. DNA of the CDR3: TGTGCCAGCAGTTTAATGGACGCTAGAGAGACCCAGTACTTC. Protein product: CASSLMDARETQYF.

This clonotype was counted only a few times. Given a much more abundant clone one base away, this may be a read error. The chain combines TRBV20-1 with TRBJ2-5; TRBD2 matches at 9 bases. Matching the DNA end better, TRBJ2-7 makes the J call doubtful. Germline values: CDR1 DFQATT, CDR2 SNEGSKA (reference sequence). This CDR3 region has 13 residues. This chain's CDR3 is CSAPGAGGSEQYF. The CDR3 DNA follows: TGCAGTGCCCCAGGAGCGGGGGGAAGCGAGCAGTACTTC.

The CDR3 is CAWTPLSNSPLHF. CDR3 DNA sequence: TGTGCCTGGACCCCCTTGAGTAATTCACCCCTCCACTTT. The chain carries TRBV30 and TRBJ1-6; D gene uncertain. There are 13 residues in the CDR3. Trimming removed 4 bases from V and 6 bases from J, with 10 bases in between. Per the germline V gene, CDR1 is GTSNPN and CDR2 is SVGIG (reference sequence).

This rearrangement joins TRBV19 to TRBJ2-5; D assignment may be TRBD1 or TRBD2 (5 bases each). Germline CDR1 is LNHDA and CDR2 is SQIVND (reference sequence). The CDR3 is made up of 13 amino acids. The V gene lost 6 bases and the J gene lost 10 bases, with 18 bases spanning the gap. The CDR3 DNA reads as TGTGCCAGTAGGATGACAGTGCTGGGGGACCAGTACTTC. Translated: CASRMTVLGDQYF. Full variable domain (outside the CDR3, taken from reference TRBV19 and TRBJ2-5): DGGITQSPKYLFRKEGQNVTLSCEQNLNHDAMYWYRQDPGQGLRLIYYSQIVNDFQKGDIAEGYSVSREKKESFPLTVTSAQKNPTAFYLCASRMTVLGDQYFGPGTRLLVL.

This clonotype was counted at least ten times. The chain uses TRBV6-5 and TRBJ1-4; the D gene is possibly TRBD1 (6 bases). The CDR3 length is 13 residues. Germline CDR1 is MNHEY and CDR2 is SVGAGI. Trimming shortened V by 8 bases and J by 7 bases, and 14 bases separated the two germline ends. The CDR3 loop reads CASGRGTFEKLFF. The CDR3 bases are TGTGCCAGCGGACGAGGGACATTTGAAAAACTGTTTTTT.

This clonotype was seen ten or more times. The CDR3 coding sequence is TGTGCCAGCAGCTTAAACCCGGGAAAGGGCTACGAGCAGTACTTC. Translated, it gives CASSLNPGKGYEQYF. J is TRBJ2-7 and V is TRBV3-1, with TRBD2 as a possible D gene (5 bases). This CDR3 has 15 amino acids. Germline V gene sequence: CDR1 LGHDT, CDR2 YNNKEL (reference sequence). The germline V and J ends were trimmed by 5 bases and 3 bases, with 17 bases remaining between them.

To note about this clonotype: This may arise from a read error, as a much more abundant clone is one base away. This chain uses TRBV27 with TRBJ1-2; D is perhaps TRBD1 (5 bases). From germline, CDR1 is MNHEY and CDR2 SMNVEV (reference sequence). The ends were cut back, 1 base at V and 0 bases at J, with 12 bases in the middle. The length of the CDR3 is 16 residues. The CDR3: CASSLYQGTSNYGYTF. DNA for the CDR3: TGTGCCAGCAGTTTATACCAGGGCACATCTAACTATGGCTACACCTTC.